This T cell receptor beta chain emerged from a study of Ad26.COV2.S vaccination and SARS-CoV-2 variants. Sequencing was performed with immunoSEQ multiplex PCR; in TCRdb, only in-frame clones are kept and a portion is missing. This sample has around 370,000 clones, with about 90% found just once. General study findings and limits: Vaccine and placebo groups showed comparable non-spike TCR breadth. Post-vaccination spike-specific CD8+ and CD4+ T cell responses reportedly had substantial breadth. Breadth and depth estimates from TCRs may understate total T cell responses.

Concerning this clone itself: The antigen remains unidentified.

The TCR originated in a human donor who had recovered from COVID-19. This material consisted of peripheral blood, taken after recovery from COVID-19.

The CDR3 nucleotides read TGTGCCAGCAGTGGCGTGAGGGTGGCTGAAGCTTTCTTT. Protein sequence: CASSGVRVAEAFF. The chain joins TRBV25-1 to TRBJ1-1; D unclear. CDR1 and CDR2 (germline): MGHDK, SYGVNS. V gave up 4 bases and J gave up 6 bases, with 12 bases separating them. The CDR3 is made up of 13 amino acids.